This T cell receptor (beta chain) was recorded in a study of patients and donors after allogeneic stem cell transplantation. This clonotype was seen a few times. TCRdb re-called the RT-PCR reads through MiXCR, storing one row per CDR3 protein. Here the sample spans about a million distinct CDR3 sequences, roughly 18% being singletons. The germline V gene has CDR1 MGHDK and CDR2 SYGVNS. This CDR3 is 13 amino acids long. Trimming took 3 bases from V and 7 from J, leaving 12 bases between them. Input material: blood, either unsorted or a sorted T cell fraction (not recorded which). The chain is built from TRBV25-1 and TRBJ1-1; D unclear. The receptor comes from a human donor who was either an allogeneic HSCT recipient or a stem cell or donor lymphocyte infusion donor (not recorded which). It is not recorded whose cells these are; they may come from a transplant donor. The CDR3 here is CASSDLGSFEAFF. CDR3 DNA sequence: TGTGCCAGCAGTGATCTTGGGTCGTTTGAAGCTTTCTTT.